Listed below are T cell receptor beta chains from one sample, sequenced in a study of shared clonotypes between healthy human individuals. Profiling relied on immunoSEQ multiplex PCR, and the TCRdb table lists in-frame clones only, not all of them. Here the sample spans fewer than 550,000 clones, almost 80% being singletons. Source material: PBMCs. The receptor set was obtained from a woman aged 40 to 55 in good health. Some clones in this sample may be carry-over from other donors' samples. Both conserved end residues are part of each CDR3. The order of the fields is clone size, D gene, J gene, V gene, CDR3 protein, CDR3 DNA. D genes are given only for firm matches. Size values are once, few and many counts, or a class for expanded clones, and some rows have none.

clone_size: NA
d_call: TRBD1
j_call: TRBJ1-1
v_call: TRBV19
cdr3_aa: CASSILKLGQENTEAFF
cdr3_nt: TGTGCCAGTAGTATTCTTAAGCTCGGACAGGAGAACACTGAAGCTTTCTTT

clone_size: NA
d_call: TRBD1
j_call: TRBJ2-7
v_call: TRBV7-3
cdr3_aa: CASSLGPRDRPYEQYF
cdr3_nt: TGTGCCAGCAGCTTAGGGCCCAGGGACAGACCCTACGAGCAGTACTTC

clone_size: NA
d_call: NA
j_call: TRBJ2-3
v_call: TRBV27
cdr3_aa: CASKADHSTDTQYF
cdr3_nt: TGTGCCAGCAAAGCGGACCATAGCACAGATACGCAGTATTTT

clone_size: NA
d_call: NA
j_call: TRBJ2-7
v_call: TRBV6-5
cdr3_aa: CASSYRLSSYEQYF
cdr3_nt: TGTGCCAGCAGTTACCGACTCAGCTCCTACGAGCAGTACTTC

clone_size: few
d_call: NA
j_call: TRBJ2-4
v_call: TRBV6-1
cdr3_aa: CASTREAKNIQYF
cdr3_nt: TGTGCCAGCACCAGGGAAGCCAAAAACATTCAGTACTTC

clone_size: NA
d_call: NA
j_call: TRBJ2-3
v_call: TRBV7-2
cdr3_aa: CASSPRLSTDTQYF
cdr3_nt: TGTGCCAGCAGCCCACGACTGAGCACAGATACGCAGTATTTT

clone_size: NA
d_call: TRBD1
j_call: TRBJ2-1
v_call: TRBV7-7
cdr3_aa: CASSPGGNEQFF
cdr3_nt: TGTGCTAGCAGCCCAGGGGGCAATGAGCAGTTCTTC

clone_size: NA
d_call: NA
j_call: TRBJ2-3
v_call: TRBV9
cdr3_aa: CASSVVSGSTDTQYF
cdr3_nt: TGTGCCAGCAGCGTAGTCAGCGGGAGCACAGATACGCAGTATTTT

clone_size: NA
d_call: NA
j_call: TRBJ2-1
v_call: TRBV23-1
cdr3_aa: CASSHTGEQFF
cdr3_nt: TGCGCCAGCAGTCACACAGGCGAGCAGTTCTTC

clone_size: once
d_call: NA
j_call: TRBJ2-5
v_call: TRBV27
cdr3_aa: CASTNDRFNQETQYF
cdr3_nt: TGTGCCAGCACCAATGACCGTTTCAACCAAGAGACCCAGTACTTC

clone_size: NA
d_call: NA
j_call: TRBJ2-7
v_call: TRBV2
cdr3_aa: CASSEAARGLGAYEQYF
cdr3_nt: TGTGCCAGCAGTGAAGCGGCCAGGGGACTTGGGGCCTACGAGCAGTACTTC

clone_size: NA
d_call: NA
j_call: TRBJ1-1
v_call: TRBV11-2
cdr3_aa: CASSLMENTEAFF
cdr3_nt: TGTGCTAGCAGCTTAATGGAAAACACTGAAGCTTTCTTT

clone_size: NA
d_call: NA
j_call: TRBJ2-1
v_call: TRBV19
cdr3_aa: CASRGGSSYNEQFF
cdr3_nt: TGTGCCAGTAGAGGGGGTTCTTCCTACAATGAGCAGTTCTTC

clone_size: NA
d_call: NA
j_call: TRBJ1-2
v_call: TRBV6-5
cdr3_aa: CASRRPGGPIGYTF
cdr3_nt: TGTGCCAGCAGACGTCCTGGAGGGCCTATTGGCTACACCTTC

clone_size: NA
d_call: NA
j_call: TRBJ2-1
v_call: TRBV10-3
cdr3_aa: CAISETRGYNEQFF
cdr3_nt: TGTGCCATCAGTGAGACCAGGGGCTACAATGAGCAGTTCTTC

clone_size: NA
d_call: TRBD2
j_call: TRBJ2-7
v_call: TRBV6-1
cdr3_aa: CASSALAGVYEQYF
cdr3_nt: TGTGCCAGCAGTGCCCTAGCGGGAGTATACGAGCAGTACTTC

clone_size: NA
d_call: TRBD1
j_call: TRBJ1-4
v_call: TRBV6-1
cdr3_aa: CASSNRDRAVEKLFF
cdr3_nt: TGTGCCAGCAGTAACCGGGACAGGGCGGTTGAAAAACTGTTTTTT

clone_size: NA
d_call: TRBD2
j_call: TRBJ2-1
v_call: TRBV5-4
cdr3_aa: CASSPPPGLAGDNEQFF
cdr3_nt: TGTGCCAGCAGCCCCCCCCCGGGACTAGCGGGAGACAATGAGCAGTTCTTC

clone_size: many
d_call: NA
j_call: TRBJ2-5
v_call: TRBV6-6
cdr3_aa: CASSYLPGQREETQYF
cdr3_nt: TGTGCCAGCAGTTACCTGCCGGGACAAAGGGAGGAGACCCAGTACTTC

clone_size: NA
d_call: NA
j_call: TRBJ2-1
v_call: TRBV7-3
cdr3_aa: CASTLVLGHYFF
cdr3_nt: TGTGCCAGCACCCTAGTGCTGGGACATTATTTCTTC

clone_size: NA
d_call: TRBD1
j_call: TRBJ2-7
v_call: TRBV28
cdr3_aa: CASSLRGPSYEQYF
cdr3_nt: TGTGCCAGCAGTTTGAGGGGGCCCTCCTACGAGCAGTACTTC

clone_size: NA
d_call: TRBD1
j_call: TRBJ2-7
v_call: TRBV19
cdr3_aa: CASTPGQGAYYEQYF
cdr3_nt: TGTGCCAGTACCCCAGGACAGGGGGCATACTACGAGCAGTACTTC

clone_size: NA
d_call: TRBD1
j_call: TRBJ1-2
v_call: TRBV7-2
cdr3_aa: CASSKDRVGYTF
cdr3_nt: TGTGCCAGCAGCAAGGACAGGGTTGGCTACACCTTC

clone_size: NA
d_call: NA
j_call: TRBJ2-1
v_call: TRBV7-9
cdr3_aa: CASSQGGSLILNEQFF
cdr3_nt: TGTGCCAGCAGCCAGGGTGGGTCGCTAATCCTCAATGAGCAGTTCTTC

clone_size: NA
d_call: TRBD1
j_call: TRBJ2-5
v_call: TRBV19
cdr3_aa: CASSMDRAQETQYF
cdr3_nt: TGTGCCAGTAGTATGGACAGGGCCCAAGAGACCCAGTACTTC

clone_size: NA
d_call: NA
j_call: TRBJ1-3
v_call: TRBV19
cdr3_aa: CASSIRPYSSGNTIYF
cdr3_nt: TGTGCCAGTAGTATTCGGCCTTACTCCTCTGGAAACACCATATATTTT

clone_size: once
d_call: TRBD1
j_call: TRBJ2-1
v_call: TRBV5-6
cdr3_aa: CASSADTGTGGNEQFF
cdr3_nt: TGTGCCAGCAGCGCAGACACCGGGACAGGGGGCAATGAGCAGTTCTTC

clone_size: once
d_call: TRBD2
j_call: TRBJ2-2
v_call: TRBV19
cdr3_aa: CASIGLAGAGELFF
cdr3_nt: TGTGCCAGTATTGGTCTAGCGGGAGCCGGGGAGCTGTTTTTT

clone_size: NA
d_call: NA
j_call: TRBJ2-5
v_call: TRBV29-1
cdr3_aa: CSVGRGSGQETQYF
cdr3_nt: TGCAGCGTCGGAAGAGGGTCGGGGCAAGAGACCCAGTACTTC

clone_size: NA
d_call: NA
j_call: TRBJ2-5
v_call: TRBV7-2
cdr3_aa: CASSLGRQQETQYF
cdr3_nt: TGTGCCAGCAGCTTAGGCCGACAGCAAGAGACCCAGTACTTC

clone_size: few
d_call: TRBD2
j_call: TRBJ2-3
v_call: TRBV25-1
cdr3_aa: CASSARLAARTDTQYF
cdr3_nt: TGTGCCAGCAGTGCCCGACTAGCGGCCCGCACAGATACGCAGTATTTT

clone_size: NA
d_call: NA
j_call: TRBJ2-7
v_call: TRBV7-8
cdr3_aa: CASSFSSGTYEQYF
cdr3_nt: TGTGCCAGCAGCTTCAGTAGCGGCACCTACGAGCAGTACTTC

clone_size: many
d_call: NA
j_call: TRBJ2-2
v_call: TRBV28
cdr3_aa: CASSSGFKGWLLMNTGELFF
cdr3_nt: TGTGCCAGCAGTTCCGGGTTTAAGGGGTGGCTATTGATGAACACCGGGGAGCTGTTTTTT

clone_size: NA
d_call: NA
j_call: TRBJ2-2
v_call: TRBV4-3
cdr3_aa: CASTGDRGTGELFF
cdr3_nt: TGCGCCAGCACTGGAGATCGTGGCACCGGGGAGCTGTTTTTT

clone_size: few
d_call: NA
j_call: TRBJ1-2
v_call: TRBV2
cdr3_aa: CASSVAGGGGYTF
cdr3_nt: TGTGCCAGCAGCGTGGCCGGGGGTGGTGGCTACACCTTC

clone_size: NA
d_call: NA
j_call: TRBJ2-3
v_call: TRBV30
cdr3_aa: CAWSVRGSSTDTQYF
cdr3_nt: TGTGCCTGGAGTGTACGGGGATCTAGCACAGATACGCAGTATTTT

clone_size: NA
d_call: NA
j_call: TRBJ1-4
v_call: TRBV19
cdr3_aa: CASSVTTLRTNEKLFF
cdr3_nt: TGTGCCAGTAGTGTCACCACGTTAAGGACTAATGAAAAACTGTTTTTT

clone_size: NA
d_call: NA
j_call: TRBJ2-5
v_call: TRBV27
cdr3_aa: CASSPRALQQETQYF
cdr3_nt: TGTGCCAGCAGTCCCAGAGCGCTCCAGCAAGAGACCCAGTACTTC

clone_size: NA
d_call: TRBD1
j_call: TRBJ2-7
v_call: TRBV7-2
cdr3_aa: CASSLPPGQPVQYF
cdr3_nt: TGTGCCAGCAGCTTACCCCCGGGACAGCCGGTACAGTACTTC

clone_size: NA
d_call: TRBD1
j_call: TRBJ2-5
v_call: TRBV4-3
cdr3_aa: CASSPRDSRRATQYF
cdr3_nt: TGCGCCAGCAGCCCCAGGGACAGCAGGCGGGCGACCCAGTACTTC

clone_size: NA
d_call: NA
j_call: TRBJ2-3
v_call: TRBV10-3
cdr3_aa: CAISGSTDTQYF
cdr3_nt: TGTGCCATCAGCGGAAGCACAGATACGCAGTATTTT

clone_size: NA
d_call: NA
j_call: TRBJ1-3
v_call: TRBV18
cdr3_aa: CASSPPGSAGNTIYF
cdr3_nt: TGTGCCAGCTCACCACCGGGGTCCGCCGGAAACACCATATATTTT

clone_size: NA
d_call: TRBD2
j_call: TRBJ2-2
v_call: TRBV7-2
cdr3_aa: CASSAGVMTGELFF
cdr3_nt: TGTGCCAGCTCTGCGGGAGTAATGACCGGGGAGCTGTTTTTT

clone_size: NA
d_call: NA
j_call: TRBJ1-4
v_call: TRBV4-1
cdr3_aa: CASSQDAGPGREKLFF
cdr3_nt: TGCGCCAGCAGCCAAGATGCGGGGCCCGGACGGGAAAAACTGTTTTTT

clone_size: once
d_call: NA
j_call: TRBJ2-3
v_call: TRBV4-1
cdr3_aa: CASSQGFGGLGATDTQYF
cdr3_nt: TGCGCCAGCAGCCAAGGCTTCGGAGGACTCGGGGCCACAGATACGCAGTATTTT

clone_size: NA
d_call: TRBD1
j_call: TRBJ1-2
v_call: TRBV28
cdr3_aa: CASKHTGGSKFYGYTF
cdr3_nt: TGTGCCAGCAAACATACAGGGGGCTCTAAATTTTATGGCTACACCTTC

clone_size: few
d_call: TRBD1
j_call: TRBJ1-2
v_call: TRBV27
cdr3_aa: CASRETGTGKSGYTF
cdr3_nt: TGTGCCAGCAGGGAAACCGGGACAGGGAAGAGCGGCTACACCTTC

clone_size: many
d_call: TRBD2
j_call: TRBJ2-3
v_call: TRBV9
cdr3_aa: CASSVGAGAADTQYF
cdr3_nt: TGTGCCAGCAGCGTAGGCGCGGGAGCGGCAGATACGCAGTATTTT

clone_size: few
d_call: NA
j_call: TRBJ1-4
v_call: TRBV7-9
cdr3_aa: CASSSGEKLFF
cdr3_nt: TGTGCCAGCAGCTCTGGTGAAAAACTGTTTTTT

clone_size: NA
d_call: NA
j_call: TRBJ1-1
v_call: TRBV25-1
cdr3_aa: CASKGVNTEAFF
cdr3_nt: TGTGCCAGTAAAGGGGTGAACACTGAAGCTTTCTTT

clone_size: NA
d_call: NA
j_call: TRBJ1-2
v_call: TRBV5-4
cdr3_aa: CASSLEGTRNYGYTF
cdr3_nt: TGTGCCAGCAGCTTGGAGGGAACAAGAAACTATGGCTACACCTTC

clone_size: NA
d_call: TRBD1
j_call: TRBJ2-7
v_call: TRBV28
cdr3_aa: CASSPPTGADYEQYF
cdr3_nt: TGTGCCAGCAGTCCCCCGACAGGGGCCGACTACGAGCAGTACTTC